This T cell receptor (beta chain) was recovered during a study of cytomegalovirus exposure and HLA in healthy donors. CDR1 LGHNA and CDR2 YNFKEQ come from the germline V gene. Germline trimming cut 4 bases from V and 5 bases from J; bases unmatched to any gene: 9. This CDR3 region has 16 residues. Use of 60 Vbeta and 13 Jbeta primers characterized the PCR. Only in-frame clones appear in the TCRdb table, and some are missing; sequencing was by immunoSEQ multiplex PCR. This table holds 110,000 to 150,000 clones, 75% to 80% found once. This clone came up a few times. This clonotype originated in a woman aged 25 to 39 in good health and CMV-seronegative. Source material: PBMCs. The J gene is TRBJ2-2, the V gene TRBV4-2, with 8 bases fitting TRBD2. The CDR3: CASSRDPGGPTGELFF. CDR3 DNA: TGTGCCAGCAGCCGAGACCCGGGGGGGCCGACCGGGGAGCTGTTTTTT.